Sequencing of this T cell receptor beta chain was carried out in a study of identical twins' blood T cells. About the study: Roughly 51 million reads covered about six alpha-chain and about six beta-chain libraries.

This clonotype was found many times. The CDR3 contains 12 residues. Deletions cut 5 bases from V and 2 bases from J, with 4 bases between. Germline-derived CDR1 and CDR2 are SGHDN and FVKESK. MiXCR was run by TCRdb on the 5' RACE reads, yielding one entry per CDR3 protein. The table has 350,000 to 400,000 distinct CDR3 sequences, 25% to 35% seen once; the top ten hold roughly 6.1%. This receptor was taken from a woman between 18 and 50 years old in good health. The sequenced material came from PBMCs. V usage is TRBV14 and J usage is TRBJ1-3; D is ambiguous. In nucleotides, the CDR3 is TGTGCCAGCAGCGATCCTGGAAACACCATATATTTT. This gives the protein CASSDPGNTIYF.